This T cell receptor beta chain was retrieved from a study of tumor-infiltrating lymphocytes in primary liver carcinoma. Study-level background: The neoplasms were of stage T1-T3 N0M0, with dimensions of roughly 4.2 to 10 cm across. Study-wide findings and caveats: Only about 7.5-24% of top clones were detected in all five tumor regions. Pairs comparing tumor with adjacent tissue or blood overlapped less than pairs drawn from tumor regions.

With 400 to 550 ng total RNA as template and a constant-region primer, TCR beta cDNA was made. ARM-PCR was slightly modified, and three nested multiplex PCR rounds with it gave rise to the TCR beta libraries. A C-beta reverse primer and TRBV1-TRBV30 forward primers served in each of the first two PCR rounds, at 10 cycles apiece. From the multiplex PCR reads, TCRdb called clonotypes with MiXCR, one entry per CDR3 protein. The sample shows approximately 120,000 distinct CDR3 sequences, under 65% of them seen only once. The CDR3 spans 14 residues. V shed 5 bases and J shed 4 bases, with 12 bases lying between them. Looked up from germline, CDR1 is MGHDK and CDR2 is SYGVNS. Worth noting for this clonotype: What it recognizes is unknown.

Total RNA and DNA came together from approximately 20-30 mg of bulk tissue without cell sorting. Five distinct regions per tumor were sampled. The sequence came from an older woman with primary liver carcinoma and hepatitis B virus infection. The chain links TRBV25-1 to TRBJ1-3; the D is unclear. Input material: liver tumor tissue from sampling region 3. Subset indicated: tumor region T3, left-lateral pole. Written as DNA, the CDR3 is TGTGCCAGCAGTTGGAGTTCGGCCGGAAACACCATATATTTT. Its translation: CASSWSSAGNTIYF.